These T cell receptor beta chains were read from a single sample in a study of T-cell memory formation after mild COVID-19. In TCRdb, the 5' RACE reads were re-called with MiXCR into one record per CDR3 protein. The sample includes 92,000 or so distinct CDR3 sequences, approximately 16% of them seen just once. Sequenced input: PBMCs or a T cell subset sorted from them (not recorded which). These receptors came from a man aged 18 to 29 who had mild COVID-19 (a few samples of this study predate the infection). Cell type and time point are not known. CDR3s include the opening cysteine and the closing phenylalanine or tryptophan. Only part of the rows carry a size: once, few, many, or a class if the clone is expanded.

>TRBJ2-2|TRBV11-2|many
CASPSGELTGELFF
>TRBJ1-1|TRBV12-3/TRBV12-4|few
CASSPPLGSEAFF
>TRBJ2-3|TRBV28|NA
CASSPRSSDTQYF
>TRBJ1-2|TRBV4-1|few
CASSQTGALDGYTF
>TRBJ1-6|TRBV4-1|few
CASSQGQGGWSYNSPLHF
>TRBJ1-3|TRBV7-8|NA
CASSSRVGVTGNTIYF
>TRBJ1-6|TRBV27|many
CASSTGWNSPLHF
>TRBJ2-7|TRBV30|few
CAWRASGLEQYF
>TRBJ2-1|TRBV19|NA
CASSIDWGAAIPNLEQFF
>TRBJ2-4|TRBV4-3|few
CASSQDGGIIAKNIQYF
>TRBJ2-1|TRBV3-1|NA
CASSQEGLAGNNEQFF
>TRBJ2-2|TRBV5-1|few
CASSLQLAGASGTGELFF
>TRBJ2-4|TRBV7-2|medium-sized
CASSLASQGAKNIQYF
>TRBJ2-1|TRBV7-6|few
CASSLVGGRSSYNEQFF
>TRBJ1-2|TRBV7-9|NA
CAISVTGDYGYTF
>TRBJ2-1|TRBV5-1|NA
CSSSLGTDNEQFF
>TRBJ2-4|TRBV7-9|NA
CASSPVESDIQYF
>TRBJ2-5|TRBV12-3/TRBV12-4|NA
CASSWVEETQYF
>TRBJ1-6|TRBV6-5|NA
CASRRGRSPLHF
>TRBJ2-1|TRBV6-2/TRBV6-3|few
CASSTGAYNEQFF
>TRBJ2-6|TRBV5-6|NA
CASSAGTWGSSGANVLTF
>TRBJ1-1|TRBV7-2|many
CASSLARQGMNTEAFF
>TRBJ1-1|TRBV19|few
CASSIGGRAFF
>TRBJ1-3|TRBV6-5|few
CASSLRDSASSAIYF
>TRBJ2-5|TRBV6-5|few
CASSYSSITETQYF
>TRBJ1-1|TRBV30|NA
CAWSVSEYTEAFF